This is a list of T cell receptor beta chains from one sample in a study of T cell changes during pregnancy in multiple sclerosis. The repertoire was sequenced with immunoSEQ multiplex PCR; TCRdb's copy has only in-frame clones and lacks some. The sample lists 45,000 to 65,000 clones, around nine tenths occurring once. The sample consisted of CD4+ T cells from peripheral blood mononuclear cells, taken in the third trimester of pregnancy. All receptors derive from a female donor with multiple sclerosis, enrolled in a pregnancy study. Both conserved end residues are part of each CDR3. Fields, in order: clone size, J gene, D gene, V gene, CDR3 DNA, CDR3 protein. A D gene is named only where the DNA matches it firmly. Size is omitted from some rows. Given values are once, few, many or a class for expanded clones.

clone size: NA
J gene: TRBJ1-5
D gene: TRBD1
V gene: TRBV19
CDR3 DNA: TGTGCCAGTAGCCGGGACAGGGGGTCGCAGCCCCAGCATTTT
CDR3 protein: CASSRDRGSQPQHF

clone size: NA
J gene: TRBJ1-6
D gene: NA
V gene: TRBV5-4
CDR3 DNA: TGTGCCAGCAGCGCGGGGCCTGATATAAATTCACCCCTCCACTTT
CDR3 protein: CASSAGPDINSPLHF

clone size: NA
J gene: TRBJ2-7
D gene: TRBD2
V gene: TRBV27
CDR3 DNA: TGTGCCAGCAGTGTGGGAGGGGTCACCTACGAGCAGTACTTC
CDR3 protein: CASSVGGVTYEQYF

clone size: NA
J gene: TRBJ2-6
D gene: TRBD1
V gene: TRBV10-3
CDR3 DNA: TGTGCCATCAGTGAGAAGTCCCCGGGACAGGGTAACTCTGGGGCCAACGTCCTGACTTTC
CDR3 protein: CAISEKSPGQGNSGANVLTF

clone size: NA
J gene: TRBJ2-1
D gene: NA
V gene: TRBV2
CDR3 DNA: TGTGCCAGCAGTGTCGCATCGAGCTCCTACAATGAGCAGTTCTTC
CDR3 protein: CASSVASSSYNEQFF

clone size: few
J gene: TRBJ1-6
D gene: NA
V gene: TRBV10-3
CDR3 DNA: TGTGCCATCAGTGAGTCGAGTTCACCCCTCCACTTT
CDR3 protein: CAISESSSPLHF

clone size: NA
J gene: TRBJ2-7
D gene: TRBD1
V gene: TRBV7-2
CDR3 DNA: TGTGCCAGCAGTCCAGCAGACAGGGTGGGGGAGCAGTACTTC
CDR3 protein: CASSPADRVGEQYF

clone size: NA
J gene: TRBJ2-2
D gene: NA
V gene: TRBV6-6
CDR3 DNA: TGTGCCAGCAGTTACTCGTCTATCTCCGGGGAGCTGTTTTTT
CDR3 protein: CASSYSSISGELFF

clone size: NA
J gene: TRBJ2-5
D gene: NA
V gene: TRBV7-9
CDR3 DNA: TGTGCCAGCAGCTTAGCGAGGCAAGAGACCCAGTACTTC
CDR3 protein: CASSLARQETQYF

clone size: NA
J gene: TRBJ1-2
D gene: NA
V gene: TRBV6-6
CDR3 DNA: TGTGCCAGCAACCCAGGGGCGGGTGGCTACACCTTC
CDR3 protein: CASNPGAGGYTF

clone size: NA
J gene: TRBJ1-1
D gene: NA
V gene: TRBV7-9
CDR3 DNA: TGTGCCAGCAGCCCCCACTTGAACACTGAAGCTTTCTTT
CDR3 protein: CASSPHLNTEAFF

clone size: NA
J gene: TRBJ1-4
D gene: NA
V gene: TRBV7-6
CDR3 DNA: TGTGCCAGCAGCTTAGGAGGGAGAGCAACTAATGAAAAACTGTTTTTT
CDR3 protein: CASSLGGRATNEKLFF

clone size: few
J gene: TRBJ2-3
D gene: TRBD2
V gene: TRBV6-1
CDR3 DNA: TGTGCCAGCAGTGAACTAGCGGGGGGGCCAGATACGCAGTATTTT
CDR3 protein: CASSELAGGPDTQYF

clone size: NA
J gene: TRBJ1-1
D gene: NA
V gene: TRBV23-1
CDR3 DNA: TGCGCCAGTCCTTTAGCGGGGAACACTGAAGCTTTCTTT
CDR3 protein: CASPLAGNTEAFF

clone size: NA
J gene: TRBJ1-2
D gene: TRBD1
V gene: TRBV18
CDR3 DNA: TGTGCCAGCTCAAGCCGGGACAGGGACGGCTATGGCTACACCTTC
CDR3 protein: CASSSRDRDGYGYTF

clone size: few
J gene: TRBJ2-3
D gene: TRBD2
V gene: TRBV5-1
CDR3 DNA: TGCGCCAGCAGCCCCCGGGACTACCCCGACCCAGATACGCAGTATTTT
CDR3 protein: CASSPRDYPDPDTQYF

clone size: once
J gene: TRBJ2-2
D gene: TRBD2
V gene: TRBV6-5
CDR3 DNA: TGTGCCAGCAGAGGACTAGTTAGCGGGGAGCTGTTTTTT
CDR3 protein: CASRGLVSGELFF

clone size: NA
J gene: TRBJ1-1
D gene: TRBD1
V gene: TRBV25-1
CDR3 DNA: TGTGCCAGCAGCCCTACCGGGACAGGGGGCAGGGAAGCTTTCTTT
CDR3 protein: CASSPTGTGGREAFF

clone size: NA
J gene: TRBJ2-5
D gene: TRBD2
V gene: TRBV25-1
CDR3 DNA: TGTGCCAGCACTTTACCGGGGGGAGAGACCCAGTACTTC
CDR3 protein: CASTLPGGETQYF

clone size: once
J gene: TRBJ1-5
D gene: NA
V gene: TRBV15
CDR3 DNA: TGTGCCACCAGCTCCTTCGACAGGCCGGGGATGGCCCAGCATTTT
CDR3 protein: CATSSFDRPGMAQHF

clone size: NA
J gene: TRBJ1-2
D gene: NA
V gene: TRBV5-4
CDR3 DNA: TGTGCCAGCAGCTTGGACAGGGACTATGGCTACACCTTC
CDR3 protein: CASSLDRDYGYTF

clone size: NA
J gene: TRBJ1-2
D gene: TRBD1
V gene: TRBV18
CDR3 DNA: TGTGCCAGCTCACCAACAGGGGATGGCTATGGCTACACCTTC
CDR3 protein: CASSPTGDGYGYTF

clone size: NA
J gene: TRBJ1-1
D gene: NA
V gene: TRBV30
CDR3 DNA: TGTGCCTGGGGGGGACAAAGGAACACTGAAGCTTTCTTT
CDR3 protein: CAWGGQRNTEAFF

clone size: NA
J gene: TRBJ2-3
D gene: TRBD2
V gene: TRBV11-2
CDR3 DNA: TGTGCCAGCAGCATAGCGGGGGGAAACCCAGATACGCAGTATTTT
CDR3 protein: CASSIAGGNPDTQYF

clone size: NA
J gene: TRBJ2-5
D gene: NA
V gene: TRBV5-6
CDR3 DNA: TGTGCCAGCAGCTCCTGGTCGGGGGAATACCAAGAGACCCAGTACTTC
CDR3 protein: CASSSWSGEYQETQYF

clone size: NA
J gene: TRBJ1-6
D gene: NA
V gene: TRBV27
CDR3 DNA: TGTGCCAGCAGTTTATTGTTGCGCGGGGGAGGGAATTCACCCCTCCACTTT
CDR3 protein: CASSLLLRGGGNSPLHF

clone size: once
J gene: TRBJ1-1
D gene: TRBD1
V gene: TRBV7-8
CDR3 DNA: TGTGCCAGCAGCGCGGCCCTTTCACAGGGGATCCGCACTGAAGCTTTCTTT
CDR3 protein: CASSAALSQGIRTEAFF

clone size: NA
J gene: TRBJ1-1
D gene: NA
V gene: TRBV4-1
CDR3 DNA: TGCGCCAGCAGCCGAGCGTATCCCGCGGTGAACACTGAAGCTTTCTTT
CDR3 protein: CASSRAYPAVNTEAFF

clone size: once
J gene: TRBJ2-4
D gene: NA
V gene: TRBV27
CDR3 DNA: TGTGCCAGCAGACGGCGCCTCTTAGGGGAGGTCAAAAACATTCAGTACTTC
CDR3 protein: CASRRRLLGEVKNIQYF

clone size: NA
J gene: TRBJ1-6
D gene: NA
V gene: TRBV15
CDR3 DNA: TGTGCCACCAGCAGAGTCCAGGGGAGCTCCTATAATTCACCCCTCCACTTT
CDR3 protein: CATSRVQGSSYNSPLHF

clone size: NA
J gene: TRBJ2-1
D gene: TRBD2
V gene: TRBV2
CDR3 DNA: TGTGCCAGCAGTGAAACAGCGGGGGGGCCCAATGAGCAGTTCTTC
CDR3 protein: CASSETAGGPNEQFF

clone size: NA
J gene: TRBJ2-7
D gene: TRBD1
V gene: TRBV19
CDR3 DNA: TGTGCCAGTAGTATCCACAGGGGTGAGGTCGAGCAGTACTTC
CDR3 protein: CASSIHRGEVEQYF

clone size: NA
J gene: TRBJ1-1
D gene: NA
V gene: TRBV5-1
CDR3 DNA: TGCGCCAGCAGCTTGTGGGGGGGCGCCGGGAACACTGAAGCTTTCTTT
CDR3 protein: CASSLWGGAGNTEAFF

clone size: NA
J gene: TRBJ1-2
D gene: NA
V gene: TRBV6-5
CDR3 DNA: TGTGCCAGCGGGGGACGGGGGACCAACTATGGCTACACCTTC
CDR3 protein: CASGGRGTNYGYTF

clone size: NA
J gene: TRBJ1-5
D gene: NA
V gene: TRBV2
CDR3 DNA: TGTGCCAGCAGTGCTATTTTGAGGGTCCATCAGCCCCAGCATTTT
CDR3 protein: CASSAILRVHQPQHF

clone size: once
J gene: TRBJ1-5
D gene: NA
V gene: TRBV19
CDR3 DNA: TGTGCCAGTAGTATCTCTGGGGGCGATCAGCCCCAGCATTTT
CDR3 protein: CASSISGGDQPQHF

clone size: NA
J gene: TRBJ2-3
D gene: NA
V gene: TRBV18
CDR3 DNA: TGTGCCAGCTCACCTTACCAGGGGTCGGATACGCAGTATTTT
CDR3 protein: CASSPYQGSDTQYF

clone size: NA
J gene: TRBJ1-6
D gene: NA
V gene: TRBV7-3
CDR3 DNA: TGTGCCAGCAGCTTAGGGGGCAATTCACCCCTCCACTTT
CDR3 protein: CASSLGGNSPLHF

clone size: once
J gene: TRBJ2-1
D gene: TRBD1
V gene: TRBV5-1
CDR3 DNA: TGCGCCAGCAGCGAGGGACAGGGTAATGGTGAGCAGTTCTTC
CDR3 protein: CASSEGQGNGEQFF

clone size: once
J gene: TRBJ1-2
D gene: TRBD1
V gene: TRBV4-1
CDR3 DNA: TGCGCCAGCAGCCAACCGGACAGGGACTATGGCTACACCTTC
CDR3 protein: CASSQPDRDYGYTF

clone size: NA
J gene: TRBJ2-3
D gene: NA
V gene: TRBV11-1
CDR3 DNA: TGTGCCAGCAGCCGCGACAGGAACACAGATACGCAGTATTTT
CDR3 protein: CASSRDRNTDTQYF

clone size: NA
J gene: TRBJ1-1
D gene: NA
V gene: TRBV2
CDR3 DNA: TGTGCCAGCAGGCCGCGACAAAATCAGAACACTGAAGCTTTCTTT
CDR3 protein: CASRPRQNQNTEAFF

clone size: NA
J gene: TRBJ1-5
D gene: TRBD1
V gene: TRBV2
CDR3 DNA: TGTGCCAGCAGTGTTGGACAGGGACATCAGCCCCAGCATTTT
CDR3 protein: CASSVGQGHQPQHF

clone size: NA
J gene: TRBJ2-7
D gene: TRBD1
V gene: TRBV6-5
CDR3 DNA: TGTGCCAGCAGCCGACAGGGTGGGTCCTACGAGCAGTACTTC
CDR3 protein: CASSRQGGSYEQYF